The present T cell receptor (beta chain) was sequenced within a study of cytomegalovirus exposure and HLA in healthy donors (TCRdb year 2017). About the study as a whole: According to an earlier analysis of around 600 of the donors, 150 million to 200 million T cells yielded 120 million or so unique TCR beta sequences and about 300 Gb of sequence data. Both class I and class II loci were covered by HLA typing, at four-digit resolution. In a later genetic analysis, genome-wide SNP genotypes for about 55% of the 666 donors were used, and that subset was treated as a discovery cohort. To predict cytomegalovirus infection status, the study brought together high-throughput TCR immunosequencing, statistical association of individual TCRs with disease status, and machine learning. Approximately 310 gigabases of sequencing data and 70 million to 85 million unique TCR sequences were included in an early release covering roughly 600 HLA-typed donors. Roughly 5 DR-DQ haplotypes were handled as single units for association and clustering, since linkage in the cohort was strong. Among approximately 370 genotyped donors of the cohort, an average of approximately 240,000 unique TCR beta nucleotide sequences was sequenced per donor, of which approximately 19% were non-productive. The number of typed donors differed by locus: 629-630 for A, B, C, DRB1 and DQB1; some 500 for DQA1; 606 for DPA1; and roughly 490 for DPB1. Every repertoire in the discovery cohort had been generated on one and the same sequencing platform. The later analysis used no new phenotypic data to find candidate immune exposures, relying instead on TCR beta sequences and their occurrence across donors. Alongside the repertoire data, information on donor age, sex, ethnicity and CMV serostatus was compiled. Using immunosequencing, the study profiled T cell repertoires from around 680 subjects and related those repertoires to cytomegalovirus serostatus. In a later analysis, previously published TCR beta repertoires from about 670 donors were re-analyzed and high-resolution HLA genotyping was added so that TCR occurrence patterns could be studied. Of the 350 to 450 genotyped donors, approximately 82% fell in the genetic ancestry cluster associated with self-reported Caucasian donors. A separate validation cohort of roughly 110 different subjects was used in addition to the roughly 640-subject first cohort. An earlier analysis of nearly 600 of the donors applied high-throughput TCR beta sequencing to assess whether each TCR beta V gene segment acted as functional or pseudogenic. The study was designed to test whether signatures of past pathogen exposure could be identified by cataloging public T cell receptors. Study-wide conclusions, independent of this receptor: The classifier was reported to diagnose cytomegalovirus status with high specificity and sensitivity in both the original and validation cohorts. Because HLA typing was missing for some donors at each locus, association tests included only the typed subset. Because counts were too low, about 18 rarely observed V segments, including chromosome 9 orphons, were excluded from the earlier analysis of about 500 of the donors. Because the 87-base-pair reads could not distinguish some IMGT-functional V segments, including TRBV6-2 and TRBV6-3, those segments were excluded. In a later analysis, most CMV-associated TCR beta chains were found to appear HLA-restricted, with HLA associations seemingly driven largely by CMV exposure. This cohort had only TCR beta chains sequenced, and the lack of alpha or paired-chain data limited which features could be detected. In a later genetic analysis, fewer N-insertions in productive TCRs were reported among donors in an Asian-associated ancestry cluster than the approximately 630-donor mean. A total of fewer than 200 TCR beta chains were listed by the study as associated with cytomegalovirus. The presence/absence analyses assumed that sequencing depth was roughly uniform across donors, and that assumption may not be true. CMV serostatus was the only immune exposure information available for the cohort. A further reported finding was that TCR beta sequences accurately predicted the HLA-A and HLA-B alleles for most subjects in the first cohort. In a later analysis, around 17,000 TCR beta sequences were associated with specific HLA alleles at a false discovery rate of 0.05. In a later genetic analysis, a missense DCLRE1C variant was associated with V-gene and J-gene trimming of TCR beta chains, and the association was replicated in an independent cohort. Assigning TCR associations to individual alleles was difficult when HLA alleles, especially DR and DQ, strongly co-occurred. The authors suggested that the approach could potentially be generalized to other disease states and immunological phenotypes. In a later analysis, HLA-associated TCR beta chains showed more clonal expansion and lower generation probabilities than non-associated chains that were equally common. A group of highly shared sequence variants was considered likely to be a technical artifact of the sequencing pipeline. Correlated functional status among segregating V segments might be attributable to linkage disequilibrium, but an unknown experimental factor could not be ruled out. In a later analysis, the rate of TCR association differed among HLA loci, with DRB1 alleles having the most associated TCRs and HLA-C alleles having the fewest. Most TCR sequences were seen in very few donors, while some public TCRs were found in many individuals. In vitro tests confirmed that three of the cytomegalovirus-associated TCR beta chains recognize cytomegalovirus antigens. Broadly in line with IMGT annotations, most TCR beta V segments showed up in productive rearrangements about 90% or about 30% of the time in an earlier analysis of 450 to 750 of the donors. Several of the top co-occurrence clusters appeared to be linked to parvovirus B19, influenza, CMV and Epstein-Barr virus, according to a later analysis.

As concerns this clone: Its target antigen remains unknown.

CDR1 and CDR2, looked up from the germline V gene (reference sequence), are MNHEY and SMNVEV. Its CDR3 holds 14 amino acids, cysteine through phenylalanine. Kept here is only the CDR3 DNA, which spans 42 bases and is read in frame from base 1. The germline V end is reduced by 8 bases and the J end by 3 bases; junction bases left unmatched: 7. The cohort was made up of 500 to 850 healthy bone marrow donors. Cohort members were all nominally healthy when sampled, although unrecorded immune exposures were likely present. The donor tested CMV seronegative and was one of the 352 seronegative cohort members. Each donor provided a peripheral blood sample, and peripheral blood mononuclear cells were used for TCR beta sequencing. The Qiagen DNeasy Blood Extraction Kit was used to extract genomic DNA from the blood cell samples. Libraries were built with the immunoSEQ multiplex PCR assay. The multiplex PCR relied on a mix of 60 forward primers for TCR Vbeta segments and 13 reverse primers for TCR Jbeta segments. The CDR3 region of rearranged TCR beta genes was amplified from genomic DNA by a multiplex PCR assay. On the Illumina HiSeq System, the amplified TCR beta libraries were sequenced as 87-base-pair reads. Regarding the original processing steps: Across the 670 or so repertoires, a later analysis counted around 80 million unique TCR beta chains, around 10 million of which were shared by at least two donors. A nearest-neighbor algorithm error-corrected the raw reads and collapsed the reads into unique sequences, merging closely related sequences to remove PCR and sequencing errors. To assign V, D and J gene segments, CDR3 sequences were aligned to IMGT reference sequences. For a sequence to be retained, at least a six-nucleotide match to both a V gene segment and a J gene segment was required. Rearrangements were classified as productive when the CDR3 lacked stop codons and remained in frame with V and J, and all other rearrangements were classified as non-productive. CDR3 was defined according to IMGT convention as the region running from the second conserved V-encoded cysteine to the conserved J-encoded phenylalanine. Sequences without an unambiguous match to a single V gene segment were excluded from the earlier analysis of several hundred of the donors. In an earlier analysis of a few hundred of the donors, V segments were called functional above 56.7% productive rearrangements and were called segregating when the between-donor standard deviation exceeded 5%. A statistical classification framework was built to diagnose cytomegalovirus status from the catalog of TCR beta chain sequences. In a later analysis, TCR nucleotide sequences were compared against IMGT/GENE-DB human TR gene sequences so that V and J genes could be assigned. Using the TCRdist pipeline, a later analysis assigned CDR3 sequences along with most-parsimonious VDJ recombination scenarios. A later analysis defined each TCR beta chain by its CDR3 amino acid sequence plus V-gene family, and excluded reads lacking a unique V-gene family. To address suspected cross-contamination and a sequencing artifact, a later analysis removed roughly 580 highly shared, low-generation-probability nucleotide sequences. In a later analysis, a clonal expansion index was calculated for each public chain from normalized within-repertoire ranks of inferred template counts. A later analysis computed generation probabilities with a VDJ recombination model fitted to out-of-frame rearrangements, and checked the results against IGoR. In a later analysis, hypergeometric tests were used to score TCR-TCR, TCR-HLA and TCR-CMV co-occurrence, with a repertoire-size bias correction applied to TCR pairs. False discovery rates were estimated in a later analysis by permuting HLA or CMV assignments 20 times. In a later analysis, co-occurring TCRs were grouped with DBSCAN, and TCRdist sequence similarity was added when clustering was performed within HLA-allele-positive subsets. Repertoires with fewer than 30,000 or more than 120,000 public chains, plus five repertoires with anomalous nucleotide sharing, were excluded from co-occurrence clustering. Sourced from immuneACCESS, this table was stored by TCRdb with only in-frame sequences that have V and J called. A share of the clones is absent; for the studies checked, an unresolved V gene accounts for under half, and the remainder has no known explanation. From that table come the V and J calls and clone size; the DNA was used to work out D and trimming. In this sample's table one finds some 180,000 clones. The ten largest make up 6.5% of the sample.

The rearrangement combines TRBV27 with TRBJ2-7, and 10 junction bases match TRBD2. This TCR came from a man under 40 in good health and CMV-seronegative. Material for sequencing was PBMCs. The nucleotide sequence reads as follows: TGTGCCAGCTCCTCTAGCGGGAGTATCTACGAGCAGTACTTC. Its protein is CASSSSGSIYEQYF.